This T cell receptor (beta chain) stems from a study of T cells in Graves' hyperthyroidism and ophthalmopathy. Whole-study findings and limits: Ophthalmopathy was separated from stable hyperthyroidism by a 13 V-J model.

Patients counted as stable if ophthalmopathy did not develop within 18 months. The study left out patients who had uncontrolled infection, other autoimmune disease, pregnancy or lactation. Each diagnosis drew on symptoms, thyroxine, TRAb, thyroid ultrasound and orbital computed tomography findings. Using RNA transcripts as the source, TCR beta CDR3 regions were amplified. HTBI primers were the set used in a first-round RT-PCR of the TCR CDR3. Each CDR3 protein is one row after TCRdb ran MiXCR on the multiplex PCR reads. The table lists a few hundred thousand distinct CDR3 sequences, 12% to 15% of them singletons. CDR1 and CDR2 from the germline V gene are MNHNS and SASEGT. J was trimmed by 2 bases and V by 6 bases; bases with no gene match: 8. The CDR3 is 16 amino acids. As for this clonotype: The antigen is not known.

The TCR sequence derives from a woman aged 40 to 50 with Graves' hyperthyroidism. The sequenced sample consisted of blood. V is TRBV6-1 and J is TRBJ2-1, with 9 bases aligning to TRBD1. CDR3 sequence (DNA): TGTGCCAGCAGCCCCGGACAGGGGAAAACCTACAATGAGCAGTTCTTC. Its protein is CASSPGQGKTYNEQFF.